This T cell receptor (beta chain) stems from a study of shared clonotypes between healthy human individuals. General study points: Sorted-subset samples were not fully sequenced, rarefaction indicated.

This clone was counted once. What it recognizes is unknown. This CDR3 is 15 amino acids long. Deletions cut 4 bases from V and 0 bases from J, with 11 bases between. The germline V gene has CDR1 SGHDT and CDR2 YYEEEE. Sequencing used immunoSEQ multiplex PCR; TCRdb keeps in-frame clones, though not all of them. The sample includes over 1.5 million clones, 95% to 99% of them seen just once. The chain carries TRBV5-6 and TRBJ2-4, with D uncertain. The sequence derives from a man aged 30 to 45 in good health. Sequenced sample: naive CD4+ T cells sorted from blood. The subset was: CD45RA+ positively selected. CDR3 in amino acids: CASSPGPVAKNIQYF. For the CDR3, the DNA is TGTGCCAGCAGCCCAGGACCTGTAGCCAAAAACATTCAGTACTTC.